The next 8 T cell receptor beta chains were all read from a single sample in a study of cytomegalovirus exposure and HLA in healthy donors. PCR primers comprised 60 Vbeta and 13 Jbeta primers. Here immunoSEQ multiplex PCR was the method, and the copy in TCRdb shows in-frame clones only, minus some. The sample consists of around 150,000 clones, roughly 77% of them appearing once. Material for sequencing was PBMCs. These receptors were obtained from a human donor in good health.

This clone was detected a few times. V usage is TRBV30 and J usage is TRBJ1-6, with unresolved D. Germline lookup yields CDR1 GTSNPN and CDR2 SVGIG (reference sequence). The CDR3 sequence is 13 residues long. The ends were cut back, 3 bases at V and 7 bases at J, with 10 bases in the middle. The CDR3 nucleotides read TGTGCCTGGAGGGGGAGTAACAATTCACCCCTCCACTTT. It is translated as CAWRGSNNSPLHF. Supplemented by reference TRBV30 and TRBJ1-6, the full variable domain reads SQTIHQWPATLVQPVGSPLSLECTVEGTSNPNLYWYRQAAGRGLQLLFYSVGIGQISSEVPQNLSASRPQDRQFILSSKKLLLSDSGFYLCAWRGSNNSPLHFGNGTRLTVT.

This rearrangement joins TRBV19 to TRBJ2-3; the D gene is possibly TRBD2 (5 bases). The germline CDR1 and CDR2 sequences are LNHDA and SQIVND (reference sequence). The CDR3 is made up of 13 amino acids. Between the trimmed V and J ends, which lost 4 bases and 4 bases, there was a span of 9 bases. CDR3 loop: CASSSSGSDTQYF. The CDR3 DNA sequence: TGTGCCAGTAGTAGCAGCGGCTCAGATACGCAGTATTTT.

This sequence joins TRBV4-1 and TRBJ2-5; 9 bases line up with TRBD2. J lost 2 bases, V lost 0 bases, and 10 bases had no gene match. CDR1 and CDR2 from the germline V gene are MGHRA and YSYEKL. The CDR3 covers 18 residues. The CDR3 coding sequence is TGCGCCAGCAGCCAAGATGAGGGACTAGCAGCAGAACAAGAGACCCAGTACTTC. It specifies CASSQDEGLAAEQETQYF.

This chain uses TRBV27 with TRBJ2-7, with 8 bases fitting TRBD2. Germline CDR1 reads MNHEY; CDR2 reads SMNVEV (reference sequence). This CDR3 region has 16 residues. V lost 6 bases, J lost 6 bases, and 16 bases stayed unmatched. The CDR3 sequence is CASSTLTGLGFSEQYF. The CDR3 DNA sequence: TGTGCCAGCAGCACTCTAACGGGACTAGGTTTTTCCGAGCAGTACTTC.

DNA of the CDR3: TGCGCCAGCAGCTTGGTTTTTGCCGAGTTTTCGAACACTGAAGCTTTCTTT. This sequence encodes CASSLVFAEFSNTEAFF. The V call is TRBV5-1, the J call TRBJ1-1; D is ambiguous. The V gene lost 0 bases and the J gene lost 1 base, with 16 bases spanning the gap. In germline, CDR1 is SGHRS, CDR2 YFSETQ. The CDR3 loop spans 17 amino acids.

This clone has just a few counts. The gene calls are TRBV15 and TRBJ1-5; TRBD1 might be the D (5 bases). The CDR3 length is 15 residues. V was pared by 3 bases and J by 4 bases, with 13 bases between. Germline CDR1 and CDR2: LNHNV and YYDKDF (reference sequence). CDR3 DNA sequence: TGTGCCACCAGCAGTAACAGGTGGGCGAATCAGCCCCAGCATTTT. It encodes CATSSNRWANQPQHF.

This sequence joins TRBV7-9 and TRBJ1-4; D might be TRBD1 (6 bases). Trimming took 3 bases from V and 1 from J, leaving 9 bases between them. The germline V gene encodes CDR1 SEHNR and CDR2 FQNEAQ (reference sequence). The CDR3 length is 15 residues. The CDR3 is CASSFYRETNEKLFF. The CDR3 DNA reads as TGTGCCAGCAGCTTCTACAGGGAAACTAATGAAAAACTGTTTTTT.

The rearrangement joins TRBV7-9 to TRBJ2-5; D remains ambiguous. CDR3 length equals 13 residues. Trimming took off 2 bases at V and 1 base at J, with 5 bases between the two ends. Per the germline V gene, CDR1 is SEHNR and CDR2 is FQNEAQ (reference sequence). The CDR3 region has the DNA TGTGCCAGCAGCTTACCCCTCCAAGAGACCCAGTACTTC. Translated, it gives CASSLPLQETQYF.